The 4 T cell receptor beta chains listed next were all sequenced from one sample in a study of graft-versus-host responses after intestinal transplantation (dated by TCRdb to about 2021). Intraepithelial and lamina propria lymphocytes were isolated from graft specimens using dithiothreitol, EDTA incubations and collagenase D digestion. The method behind the library was the immunoSEQ multiplex PCR assay. The immuneACCESS repertoire file appears here via TCRdb, limited to in-frame rearrangements. These files lack a portion of the clones; in checked studies, under half of the deficit traces to unresolved V genes, and the cause of the others is not known. This sample has about 18,000 clones in its table, and approximately 79% of those were observed once. The top ten clonotypes cover around 7.4% of the sample. Sequenced here: ileum tissue, sampled approximately 480 days after intestinal transplant. The source of these receptors is a human patient who received an intestinal transplant, so some T cells may come from the graft donor.

The chain combines TRBV5-1 with TRBJ2-7; 13 bases line up with TRBD2. V gave up 4 bases and J gave up 6 bases; unmatched junction bases: 7. Germline values: CDR1 SGHRS, CDR2 YFSETQ. The CDR3 runs to 15 residues. The CDR3 nucleotides are TGCGCCAGCAGCCCGACTAGCGGGGGGACTACCGAGCAGTACTTC. It specifies CASSPTSGGTTEQYF.

The V gene is TRBV13, the J gene TRBJ2-6; D is unclear. Trimming left V 3 bases short and J 2 bases short, with 11 bases between. CDR3 size: 16 residues. Germline values: CDR1 PRHDT, CDR2 FYEKMQ (reference sequence). The CDR3 coding sequence is TGTGCCAGCAGCTTGGGTAGGCATGCTGGGGCCAACGTCCTGACTTTC. As protein: CASSLGRHAGANVLTF.

This clone was counted between two and nine times. The chain uses TRBV6-4 and TRBJ2-1; 8 bases are a match to TRBD2. The germline V gene encodes CDR1 MRHNA and CDR2 SNTAGT. Unmatched junction bases numbered 1, after V lost 0 bases and J lost 3 bases. This CDR3 contains 15 residues. Written as DNA, the CDR3 is TGTGCCAGCAGTGACTCCGGGGGGGGCTACAATGAGCAGTTCTTC. This gives the protein CASSDSGGGYNEQFF.

This chain uses TRBV5-6 with TRBJ2-2; 7 bases are a match to TRBD1. This CDR3 is built from 17 residues. Germline V gene sequence: CDR1 SGHDT, CDR2 YYEEEE. After removal of 3 bases from V and 5 bases from J, the junction contained 13 bases not matched to a gene. CDR3 DNA sequence: TGTGCCAGCAGCTCGGGACAGCGAGCTTGGGTAACCGGGGAGCTGTTTTTT. The encoded protein is CASSSGQRAWVTGELFF.